This TCR beta chain was documented in a study of shared clonotypes between healthy human individuals (dated by TCRdb to between 2020 and 2021). About the investigation overall: Three men and two women, aged 18 to 49 years, made up the cohort. For each donor, CD4 naive and CD4 memory were each given three plates, CD8 naive was given two plates, and CD8 memory was given one plate. To estimate repertoire size and how much clonotypes are shared between individuals, the study performed deep sequencing of blood TCR repertoires from about five healthy adults. To increase sequencing depth and limit assay-specific biases, different laboratories used diverse techniques to prepare libraries and sequence TCR repertoires. Leukapheresis yielded between about 0.8 and 9.5 billion PBMCs per donor.

Using the deep immunoSEQ assay, multiplex PCR amplified TCR CDR3 regions from genomic DNA. Extracted genomic DNA from each cell subset was distributed evenly across all wells of several immunoSEQ 96-well plates, and each plate was treated as a replicate. For sorted subsets, approximately 190 ng of genomic DNA, equivalent to 25,000 to 35,000 T cell genomes, went into each replicate PCR. The purified libraries were quantified using a Qubit 3.0 fluorometer, sized with a Bioanalyzer 2100, and then quantified again using the KAPA Library Quantification kit. Every immunoSEQ 96-well plate was sequenced on a separate single-read 150-cycle Illumina NextSeq 550 flow cell. Processing in the source paper ran as follows. Because only junctional sequences without quality scores were contained in the immunoSEQ output, filtering matching that applied to full-length reads could not be performed. Sequences were annotated with PyIR, a Python wrapper for IgBLAST v1.9, using IMGT germline references to assign V/J genes and CDR3. Any read was removed if the V/J assignment was weak (E-value above 1e-6), the CDR3 was missing, or the read contained stop codons, out-of-frame junctions, or ambiguous translated residues. V3J clonotypes were defined as sequences sharing an identical inferred V gene, J gene, and CDR3 amino acid sequence. Percentage overlap between repertoires was computed as shared unique clonotypes divided by the size of the smaller repertoire. Richness of each repertoire was evaluated using RTK rarefaction, the Chao1 estimator, and Recon v2.1 estimates of unobserved clonotypes. OLGA was used to compute generation probabilities for all TCRbeta clonotypes that the gDNA method yielded from a handful of donors. TCRdb stores this immuneACCESS table with in-frame sequences only. Part of the clones is absent; in the studies checked, under half of the shortfall reflects unresolved V genes, and no reason is known for the rest. V and J calls and clone size are those listed in that table; D and trimming were worked out from the DNA. For this sample there are 1.5 million to 2.5 million clones; roughly 95% appear just once. 1% to 1.5% of the sample comes from the top ten.

For the CD8 naive samples, CD45RO-negative cells were positively selected for CCR7, yielding a CD45RA+CCR7+ population from which TemRA cells were excluded. The donors were healthy, HIV-negative adults with no recently reported acute infections or vaccinations. Every donor was a Caucasian adult residing in Nashville, Tennessee, USA. After blood collection by leukapheresis, PBMCs were isolated using Ficoll-Histopaque density gradient centrifugation and then cryopreserved in the vapor phase of liquid nitrogen. Analytical flow cytometry was used to check the purity and quantity of each magnetically sorted T cell population. Genomic DNA was isolated from every sorted fraction and measured by UV absorbance on a Nanodrop 2000c. The junction shows trimming of 6 bases on V and 4 bases on J, and the gene matches do not reach 11 bases of it. As encoded in the germline V gene, CDR1 is SNHLY while CDR2 is FYNNEI. The CDR3 starts with the cysteine, ends with the phenylalanine, and has 17 residues. CDR3 DNA is the only sequence kept; it has 51 bases, read in frame from the first base.

Broader findings and caveats from the paper: When a handful of donors were compared, the shared fraction of clonotypes was around 5% for naive CD4, 3.5% to 4% for naive CD8, about 2.4% for memory CD4, and around 0.37% for memory CD8. Because the study included a small number of donors, the genetic and exposure-history diversity represented was limited. Higher generation probabilities were observed for clonotypes shared by all four sorted-subset donors than for non-shared clonotypes. Sampling was restricted to blood, and TCR repertoires in tissues likely differ from the TCR repertoires found in blood. Based on pairwise subsampling, the degree of clonotype sharing among donors was expected to be affected by sequencing depth. Larger estimated clonotype richness was generally found for naive subsets than for memory subsets. Even with the large sequencing depth, rarefaction of the sorted-subset datasets indicated that sequencing was incomplete.

Regarding this clone: Its cognate antigen has yet to be identified. No base quality information exists; no much larger clone differs at one position.

The source is a man aged 18 to 29 in good health. The V and J genes are TRBV2 and TRBJ2-2; 10 of the junction bases match TRBD2. Specimen: naive CD8+ T cells sorted from blood. Explained via the paper, the cell subset or site label denotes: CD45RA+CCR7+. CDR3 reads: CASRGSAGGPGTGELFF. The DNA sequence is as follows: TGTGCCAGCAGAGGGTCAGCGGGAGGGCCGGGCACCGGGGAGCTGTTTTTT.